What follows describes a single T cell receptor (beta chain). This sample stems from a study of blood T cell repertoires in COVID-19. Study-wide context: The cDNA or gDNA used as material had been derived from T cells, B-cell-depleted T cells, or PBMCs.

Participants had their cohort set by participant-reported clinical history. Sequenced by immunoSEQ multiplex PCR; TCRdb stores in-frame clones only, minus some. The repertoire holds over 250,000 clones, with approximately 79% as singletons. Germline lookup yields CDR1 SGHRS and CDR2 YFSETQ. V lost 4 bases to trimming and J lost 5 bases; unmatched junction nucleotides: 8. This CDR3 is 16 amino acids long. This chain joins TRBV5-1 and TRBJ2-3; 12 nucleotides align to TRBD2. The TCR comes from a man aged 30-40 years with acute COVID-19. The specimen sequenced was PBMCs or T cells enriched from blood (not recorded which). The CDR3 spells CASSQPTSGGLDTQYF. CDR3 nucleotide sequence: TGCGCCAGCAGCCAACCGACTAGCGGGGGACTAGATACGCAGTATTTT.